The clone carrying this TCR beta chain was seen only once. Its antigen is unidentified. This specimen belongs to a study of vaccination effects on CD4 cells after COVID-19. Antigen-specific CD4+ T cells were expanded (with viral peptide pools) by the ViraFEST assay ahead of sequencing. Following an approximately eleven-day culture, CD4+ T cells were purified. Participants were given two doses of BNT162b2 or mRNA-1273 vaccine. The healthy vaccine recipients, who had no prior SARS-CoV-2 infection, showed negative nucleocapsid antibodies. Days 3 and 7 saw half the medium replaced with IL-2 medium. Clones were sequenced by immunoSEQ multiplex PCR, and TCRdb holds only the in-frame ones, with some missing. The table lists about 48,000 clones, about 70% of them singletons, with roughly 15% in the top ten. This TCR was recovered from a human donor who received a COVID-19 vaccine. The sequences come from CD4+ T cells from PBMCs cultured with HCoV-OC43 spike peptides, collected after COVID-19 vaccination. Documented subset: HCoV-OC43 spike overlapping peptide pool stimulation.

Here the CDR3 reads CASTLALNTEAFF. In nucleotides, the CDR3 is TGTGCCAGCACCCTAGCCCTGAACACTGAAGCTTTCTTT. The V call is TRBV6-5, the J call TRBJ1-1, with D unclear. The CDR3 runs 13 residues. Trimming stripped 7 bases from V and 0 bases from J, with 9 bases between. In germline, CDR1 is MNHEY, CDR2 SVGAGI.